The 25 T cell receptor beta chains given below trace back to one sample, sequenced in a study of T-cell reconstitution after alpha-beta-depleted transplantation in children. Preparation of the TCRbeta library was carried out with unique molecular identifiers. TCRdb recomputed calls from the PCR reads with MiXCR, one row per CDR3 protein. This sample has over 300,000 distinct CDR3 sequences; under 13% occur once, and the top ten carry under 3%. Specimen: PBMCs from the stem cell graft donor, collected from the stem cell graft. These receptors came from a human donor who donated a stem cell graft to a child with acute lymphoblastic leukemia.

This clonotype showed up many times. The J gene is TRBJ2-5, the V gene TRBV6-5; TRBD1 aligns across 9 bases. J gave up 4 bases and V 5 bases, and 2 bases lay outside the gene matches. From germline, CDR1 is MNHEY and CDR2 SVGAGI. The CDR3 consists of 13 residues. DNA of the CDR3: TGTGCCAGCAGTCGGGGACAGGGAGAGACCCAGTACTTC. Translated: CASSRGQGETQYF.

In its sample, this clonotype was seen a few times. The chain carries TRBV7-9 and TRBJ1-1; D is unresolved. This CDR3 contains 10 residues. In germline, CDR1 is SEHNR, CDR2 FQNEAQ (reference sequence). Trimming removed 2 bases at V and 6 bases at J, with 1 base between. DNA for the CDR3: TGTGCCAGCAGCTTATCTGAAGCTTTCTTT. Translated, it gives CASSLSEAFF.

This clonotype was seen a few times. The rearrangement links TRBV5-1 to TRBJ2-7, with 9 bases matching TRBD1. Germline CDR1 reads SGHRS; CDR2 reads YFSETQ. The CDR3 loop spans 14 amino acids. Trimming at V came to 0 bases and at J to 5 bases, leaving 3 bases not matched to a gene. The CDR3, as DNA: TGCGCCAGCAGCTTGGAACAGGGGGCGGACGAGCAGTACTTC. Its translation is CASSLEQGADEQYF.

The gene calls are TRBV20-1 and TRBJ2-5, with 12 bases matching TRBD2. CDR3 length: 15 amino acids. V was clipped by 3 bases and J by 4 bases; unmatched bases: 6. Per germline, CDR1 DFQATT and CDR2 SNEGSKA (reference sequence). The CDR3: CSARVTSGSRETQYF. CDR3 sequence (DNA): TGCAGTGCTAGGGTGACTAGCGGGAGTCGAGAGACCCAGTACTTC.

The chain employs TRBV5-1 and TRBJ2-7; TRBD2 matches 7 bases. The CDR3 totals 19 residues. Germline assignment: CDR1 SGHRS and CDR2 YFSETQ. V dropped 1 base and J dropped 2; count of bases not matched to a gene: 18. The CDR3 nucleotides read TGCGCCAGCAGCTTGCAGGCTACGGGAGGAACCTTAATGACCTACGAGCAGTACTTC. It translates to CASSLQATGGTLMTYEQYF.

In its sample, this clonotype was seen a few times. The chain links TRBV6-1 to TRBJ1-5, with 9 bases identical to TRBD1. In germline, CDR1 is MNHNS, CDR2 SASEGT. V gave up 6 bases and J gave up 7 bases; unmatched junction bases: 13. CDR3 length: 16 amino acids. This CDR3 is CASSLGQGSPQQPQHF. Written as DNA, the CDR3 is TGTGCCAGCAGCCTAGGACAGGGGTCCCCCCAGCAGCCCCAGCATTTT.

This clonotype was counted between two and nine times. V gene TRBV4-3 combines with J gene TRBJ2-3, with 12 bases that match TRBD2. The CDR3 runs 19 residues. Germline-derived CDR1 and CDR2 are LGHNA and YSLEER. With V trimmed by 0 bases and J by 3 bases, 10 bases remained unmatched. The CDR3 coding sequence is TGCGCCAGCAGCCAAGATTACCTGGCGACTAGCGGGAGAACAGATACGCAGTATTTT. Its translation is CASSQDYLATSGRTDTQYF.

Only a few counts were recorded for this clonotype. CDR3 nucleotides: TGCAGTGCTAGGCTGACGGGACCAGAGACCCAGTACTTC. Its translation: CSARLTGPETQYF. The chain has TRBV20-1 and TRBJ2-5; D is tentatively TRBD1 or TRBD2 (5 bases each). V was pared by 3 bases and J by 4 bases, with 12 bases between. Germline CDR1 DFQATT, CDR2 SNEGSKA (reference sequence). The CDR3 is made up of 13 amino acids.

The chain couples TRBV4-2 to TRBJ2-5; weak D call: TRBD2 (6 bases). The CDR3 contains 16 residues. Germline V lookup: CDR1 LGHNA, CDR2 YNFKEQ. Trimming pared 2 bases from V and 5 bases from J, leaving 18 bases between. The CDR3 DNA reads TGTGCCAGCAGCCAACCCGGAACTAGCCGGAGGGAGACCCAGTACTTC. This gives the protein CASSQPGTSRRETQYF.

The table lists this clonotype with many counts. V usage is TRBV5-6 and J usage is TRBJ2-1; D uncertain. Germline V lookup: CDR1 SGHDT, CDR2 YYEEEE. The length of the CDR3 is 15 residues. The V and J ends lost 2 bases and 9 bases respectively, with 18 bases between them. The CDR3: CASSLIGSSWSEQFF. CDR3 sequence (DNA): TGTGCCAGCAGCTTAATCGGTAGTAGCTGGAGTGAGCAGTTCTTC.

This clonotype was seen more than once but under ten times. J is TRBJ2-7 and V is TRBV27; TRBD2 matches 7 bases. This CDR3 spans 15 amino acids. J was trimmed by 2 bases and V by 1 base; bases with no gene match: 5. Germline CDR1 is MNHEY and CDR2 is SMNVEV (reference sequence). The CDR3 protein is CASSLWGGKAYEQYF. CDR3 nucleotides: TGTGCCAGCAGTTTATGGGGAGGGAAGGCCTACGAGCAGTACTTC.

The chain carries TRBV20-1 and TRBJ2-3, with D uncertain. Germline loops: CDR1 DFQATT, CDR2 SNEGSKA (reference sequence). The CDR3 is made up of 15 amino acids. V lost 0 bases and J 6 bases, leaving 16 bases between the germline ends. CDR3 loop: CSARDRALGADTQYF. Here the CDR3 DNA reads TGCAGTGCTAGAGATAGGGCCCTAGGTGCGGATACGCAGTATTTT.

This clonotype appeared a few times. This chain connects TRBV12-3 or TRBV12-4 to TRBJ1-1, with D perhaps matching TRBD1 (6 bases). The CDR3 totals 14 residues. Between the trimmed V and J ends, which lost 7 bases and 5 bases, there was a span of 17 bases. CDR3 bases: TGTGCCAGCACCCTGCTGGGAGGGGGGACTGAAGCTTTCTTT. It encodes CASTLLGGGTEAFF.

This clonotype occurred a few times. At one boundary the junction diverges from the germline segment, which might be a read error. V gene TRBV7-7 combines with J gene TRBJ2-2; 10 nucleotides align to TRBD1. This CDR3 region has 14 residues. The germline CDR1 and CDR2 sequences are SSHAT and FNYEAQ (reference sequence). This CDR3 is CASSRDRGDGELFF. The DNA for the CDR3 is TGTGCTAGCAGCCGGGACAGGGGAGACGGGGAGCTGTTTTTT.

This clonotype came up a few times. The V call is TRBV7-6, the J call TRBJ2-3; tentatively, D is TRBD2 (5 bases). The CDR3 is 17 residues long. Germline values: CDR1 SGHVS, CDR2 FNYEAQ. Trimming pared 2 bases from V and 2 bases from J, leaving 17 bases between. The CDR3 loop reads CASSLSLLSGTTDTQYF. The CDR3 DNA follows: TGTGCCAGCAGCTTATCCTTGTTGAGCGGAACCACAGATACGCAGTATTTT.

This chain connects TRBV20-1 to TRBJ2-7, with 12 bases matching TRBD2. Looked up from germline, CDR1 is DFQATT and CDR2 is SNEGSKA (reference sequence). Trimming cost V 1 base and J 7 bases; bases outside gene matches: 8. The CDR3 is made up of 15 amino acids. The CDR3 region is CSARAPLAGGWEQYF. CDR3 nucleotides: TGCAGTGCTAGAGCCCCACTAGCGGGAGGTTGGGAGCAGTACTTC.

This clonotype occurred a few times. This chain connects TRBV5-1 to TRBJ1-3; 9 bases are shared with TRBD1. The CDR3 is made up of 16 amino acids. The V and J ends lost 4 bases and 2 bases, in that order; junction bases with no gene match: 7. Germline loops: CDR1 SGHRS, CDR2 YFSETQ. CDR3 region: CASSPGQGVTGNTIYF. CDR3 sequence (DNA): TGCGCCAGCAGCCCGGGACAGGGAGTTACTGGAAACACCATATATTTT.

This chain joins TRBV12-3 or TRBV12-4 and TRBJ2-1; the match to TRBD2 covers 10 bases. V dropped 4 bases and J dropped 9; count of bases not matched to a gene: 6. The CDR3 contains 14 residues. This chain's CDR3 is CASSSPEREGEQFF. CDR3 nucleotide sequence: TGTGCCAGCAGTTCCCCTGAGCGGGAGGGTGAGCAGTTCTTC.

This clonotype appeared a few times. As DNA, the CDR3 is TGTGCCTGGAGTCCCGGGACAGGGTGGGGTGAAGCTTTCTTT. Translated: CAWSPGTGWGEAFF. The chain links TRBV30 to TRBJ1-1, with 9 bases matching TRBD1. Germline-derived CDR1 and CDR2 are GTSNPN and SVGIG (reference sequence). The V and J ends lost 2 bases and 7 bases, in that order; junction bases with no gene match: 8. The CDR3 contains 14 residues.

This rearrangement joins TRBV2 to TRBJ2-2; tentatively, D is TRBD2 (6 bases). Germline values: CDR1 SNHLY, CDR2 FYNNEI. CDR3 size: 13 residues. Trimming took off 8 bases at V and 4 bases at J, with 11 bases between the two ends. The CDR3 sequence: CASVGGGTGELFF. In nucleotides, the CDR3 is TGTGCCAGCGTGGGGGGAGGCACCGGGGAGCTGTTTTTT.

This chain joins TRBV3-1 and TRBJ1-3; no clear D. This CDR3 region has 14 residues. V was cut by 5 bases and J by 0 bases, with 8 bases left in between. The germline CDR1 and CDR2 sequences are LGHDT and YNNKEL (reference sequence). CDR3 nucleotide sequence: TGTGCCAGCAGCGACGACAACTCTGGAAACACCATATATTTT. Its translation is CASSDDNSGNTIYF. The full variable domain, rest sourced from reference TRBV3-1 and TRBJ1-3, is DTAVSQTPKYLVTQMGNDKSIKCEQNLGHDTMYWYKQDSKKFLKIMFSYNNKELIINETVPNRFSPKSPDKAHLNLHINSLELGDSAVYFCASSDDNSGNTIYFGEGSWLTVV.

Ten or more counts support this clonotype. DNA for the CDR3: TGTGCCAGCAGTTTTGCCGGGACTAGCGGTAACACCTACGAGCAGTACTTC. Translated: CASSFAGTSGNTYEQYF. V gene TRBV6-2 or TRBV6-3 combines with J gene TRBJ2-7, with 11 bases lining up with TRBD2. The junction had 10 bases not matched to a gene; V was cut back by 4 bases and J by 2 bases. Germline V gene data show CDR1 as MNHEY and CDR2 as SVGEGT. The CDR3 spans 17 residues.

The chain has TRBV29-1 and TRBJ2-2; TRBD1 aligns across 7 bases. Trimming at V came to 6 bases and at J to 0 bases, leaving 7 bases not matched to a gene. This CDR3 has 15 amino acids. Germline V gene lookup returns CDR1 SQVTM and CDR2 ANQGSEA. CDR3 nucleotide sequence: TGCAGCGTCGAAACAGGGGAGACGAACACCGGGGAGCTGTTTTTT. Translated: CSVETGETNTGELFF.

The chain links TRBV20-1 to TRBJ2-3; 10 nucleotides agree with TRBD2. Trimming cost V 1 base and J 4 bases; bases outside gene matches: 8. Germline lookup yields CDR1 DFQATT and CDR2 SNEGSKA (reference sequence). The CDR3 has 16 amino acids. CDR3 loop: CSARGPAGGVSDTQYF. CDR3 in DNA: TGCAGTGCTAGAGGGCCAGCGGGAGGGGTATCAGATACGCAGTATTTT.

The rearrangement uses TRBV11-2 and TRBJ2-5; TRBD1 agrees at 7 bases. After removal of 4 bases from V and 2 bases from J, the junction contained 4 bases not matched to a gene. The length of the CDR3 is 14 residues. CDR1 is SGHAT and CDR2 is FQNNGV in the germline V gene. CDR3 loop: CASSSGQPQETQYF. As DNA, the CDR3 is TGTGCCAGCAGCTCGGGACAGCCGCAAGAGACCCAGTACTTC.